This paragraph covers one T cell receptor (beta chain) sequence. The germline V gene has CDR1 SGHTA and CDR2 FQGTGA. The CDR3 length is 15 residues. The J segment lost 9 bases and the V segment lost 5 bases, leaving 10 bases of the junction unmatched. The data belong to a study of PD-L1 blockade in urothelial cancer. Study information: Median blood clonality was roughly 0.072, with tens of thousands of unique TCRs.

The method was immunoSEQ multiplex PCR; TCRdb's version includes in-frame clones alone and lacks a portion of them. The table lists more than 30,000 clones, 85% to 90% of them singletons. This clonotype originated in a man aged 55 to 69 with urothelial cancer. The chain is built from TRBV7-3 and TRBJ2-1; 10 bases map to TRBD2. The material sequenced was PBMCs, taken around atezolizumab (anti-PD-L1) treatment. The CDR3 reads CASSVSTGLAAEQFF. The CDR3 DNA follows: TGTGCCAGCAGCGTAAGTACAGGACTAGCGGCTGAGCAGTTCTTC.